This TCR beta chain was identified in a study of T cell repertoires in cytomegalovirus infection. About the study: Both a matching HLA type and CMV infection were indicated by public TCR beta signatures. General study results and limits: CMV carriers with the relevant HLA were identified by cumulative public TCR beta family frequency. HLA-C-restricted CMV-specific TCR beta clonotypes prevailed in the ex vivo response.

This clonotype was seen more than once but under ten times. Its antigen remains unidentified. Trimming at V came to 6 bases and at J to 0 bases, leaving 8 bases not matched to a gene. The CDR3 spans 15 residues. Germline V gives CDR1 MNHNS, CDR2 SASEGT. Via MiXCR, TCRdb re-called the reads, giving one row per CDR3 protein. The sample holds approximately 500,000 distinct CDR3 sequences, 16% seen once. The sample taken for sequencing was CD8+ T cells from PBMCs. This rearrangement joins TRBV6-1 to TRBJ2-7; 7 nucleotides align to TRBD1. This receptor was identified in a human donor in good health (CMV status not recorded). Some clones in this sample may be carry-over from other donors' samples. The CDR3 DNA sequence: TGTGCCAGCAGGGGTCCGGGACAGCGCTCCTACGAGCAGTACTTC. Its translation: CASRGPGQRSYEQYF.